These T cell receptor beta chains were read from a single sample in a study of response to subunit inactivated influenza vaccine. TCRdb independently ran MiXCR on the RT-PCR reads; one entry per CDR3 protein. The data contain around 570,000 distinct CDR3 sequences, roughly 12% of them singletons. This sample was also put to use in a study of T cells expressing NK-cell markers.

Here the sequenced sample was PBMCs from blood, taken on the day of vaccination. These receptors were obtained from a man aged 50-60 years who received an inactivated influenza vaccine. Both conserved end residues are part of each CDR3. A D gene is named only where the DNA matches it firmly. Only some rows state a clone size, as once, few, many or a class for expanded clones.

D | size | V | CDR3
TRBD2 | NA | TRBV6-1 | CASSEASELAVRDTQYF
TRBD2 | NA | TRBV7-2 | CASSLVAGGEGEQYF
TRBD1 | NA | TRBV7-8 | CASSFQDRGKQPQHF
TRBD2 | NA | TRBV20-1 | CSASPSFRTSGANEQFF
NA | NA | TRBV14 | CASSQDLRSSYNEQFF
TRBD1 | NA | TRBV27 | CASSVQGARTYEQYF
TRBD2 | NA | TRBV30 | CAWSQSTSGYQYEQYF
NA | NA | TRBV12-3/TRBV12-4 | CATSIGSYNEQFF
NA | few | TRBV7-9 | CASSEFRGTEQFF
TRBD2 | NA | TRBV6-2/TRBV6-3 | CASLGLAGNTGELFF
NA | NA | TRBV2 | CASSETGDNEQFF
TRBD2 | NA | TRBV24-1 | CATSAPWGGGPNEQFF
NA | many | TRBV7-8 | CASSLAAGLDGNTIYF
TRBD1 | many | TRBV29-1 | CSVGTGVSTEAFF
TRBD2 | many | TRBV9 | CASSGQRDGLHEQFF
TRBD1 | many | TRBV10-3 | CAISGRTGSYNEQFF
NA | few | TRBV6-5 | CASSPPQGTQYF
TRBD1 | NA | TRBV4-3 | CASSQLTGSKNIQYF
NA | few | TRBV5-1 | CASTLQPGGELFF
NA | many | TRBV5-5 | CASSLSLQGLGTDTQYF
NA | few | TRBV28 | CASSFPTPRDLYEQYF
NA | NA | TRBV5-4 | CASSPSDGTQYF
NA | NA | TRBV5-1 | CASSLAGVNSSPLHF
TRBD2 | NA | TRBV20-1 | CSAPVSGRAIEQYF
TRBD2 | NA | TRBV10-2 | CASSEVGGLAGTYNEQFF
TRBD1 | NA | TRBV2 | CASKGQGFTDTQYF
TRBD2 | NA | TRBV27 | CASKKGLAGDGELFF
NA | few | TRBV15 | CATSRGEGGRTEAFF
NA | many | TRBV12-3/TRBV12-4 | CASRLGNQETQYF
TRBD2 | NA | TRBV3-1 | CASSATSGRRTDTQYF
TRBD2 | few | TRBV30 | CAGSGTSGSLYEQYF
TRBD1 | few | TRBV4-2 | CASSQLTGGLNTEAFF
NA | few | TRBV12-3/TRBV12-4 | CASSHVRVPGATQYF
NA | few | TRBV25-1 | CASSAGTPGYEQYF
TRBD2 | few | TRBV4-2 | CASSQGLAGFNSYEQYF
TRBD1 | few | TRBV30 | CARDRDTGELFF
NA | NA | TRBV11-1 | CASSFPGATGGGKQEQYF
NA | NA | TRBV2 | CASNSNRQETQYF
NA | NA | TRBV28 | CASSLDRLVGAKNIQYF
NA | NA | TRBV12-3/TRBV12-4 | CASSLDFFSPLHF
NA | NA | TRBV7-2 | CASIGPLLYEQYF
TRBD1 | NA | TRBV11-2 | CASSLRDSSGNTIYF
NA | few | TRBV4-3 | CASSQDSKGRGTEAFF
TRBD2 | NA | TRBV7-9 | CAKELAGGQETQYF
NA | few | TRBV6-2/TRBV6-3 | CASSYRESSYNEQFF
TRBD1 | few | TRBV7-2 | CATKGQGWGTDTQYF
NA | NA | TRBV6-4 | CASRVTGGGNIQYF
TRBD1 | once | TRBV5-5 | CARGLLVGQVESGELFF
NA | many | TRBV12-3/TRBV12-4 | CASSLNQGGRYEQYF